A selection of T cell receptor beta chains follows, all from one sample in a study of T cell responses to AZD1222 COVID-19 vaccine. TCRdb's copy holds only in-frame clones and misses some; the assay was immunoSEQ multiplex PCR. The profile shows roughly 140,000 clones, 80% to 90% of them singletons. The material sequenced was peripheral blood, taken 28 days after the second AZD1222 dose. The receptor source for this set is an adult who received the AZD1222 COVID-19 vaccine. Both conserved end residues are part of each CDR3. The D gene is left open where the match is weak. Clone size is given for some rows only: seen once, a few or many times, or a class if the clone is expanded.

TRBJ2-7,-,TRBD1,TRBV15,CATSRPGQGSVRYF,TGTGCCACCAGCAGACCGGGACAGGGTTCGGTCAGGTACTTC
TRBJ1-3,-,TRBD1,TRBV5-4,CASSLGPGGFGNTIYF,TGTGCCAGCAGCTTGGGACCAGGGGGTTTTGGAAACACCATATATTTT
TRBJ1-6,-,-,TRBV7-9,CASSSEGSPLHF,TGTGCCAGCAGCTCAGAAGGTTCACCCCTCCACTTT
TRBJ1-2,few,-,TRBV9,CASSADGAYGYTF,TGTGCCAGCAGCGCGGACGGAGCCTATGGCTACACCTTC
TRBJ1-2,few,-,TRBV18,CASTSDPYLGYTF,TGTGCCAGCACCTCGGACCCCTACCTTGGCTACACCTTC
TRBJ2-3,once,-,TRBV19,CASSSPPPNREDTQYF,TGTGCCAGTAGTTCCCCCCCACCTAATCGAGAAGATACGCAGTATTTT
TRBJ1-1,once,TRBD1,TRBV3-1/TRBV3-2,CARRHRTGDRPDTEAFF,TGTGCCAGAAGACACCGGACAGGGGACCGCCCGGACACTGAAGCTTTCTTT
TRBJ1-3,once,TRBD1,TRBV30,CAWRQGKTGNTIYF,TGTGCCTGGAGACAGGGGAAAACAGGAAACACCATATATTTT
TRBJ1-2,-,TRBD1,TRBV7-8,CASSPRTGSNYGYTF,TGTGCCAGCAGCCCCCGGACAGGGAGTAACTATGGCTACACCTTC
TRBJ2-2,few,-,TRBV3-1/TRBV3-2,CASTLDGARTGELFF,TGTGCCAGCACCCTGGATGGGGCGAGGACCGGGGAGCTGTTTTTT
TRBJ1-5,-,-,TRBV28,CAWGGLDQPQHF,TGTGCCTGGGGGGGTCTGGATCAGCCCCAGCATTTT
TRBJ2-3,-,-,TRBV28,CASSLERGPYTQYF,TGTGCCAGCAGTTTAGAACGGGGGCCATATACGCAGTATTTT
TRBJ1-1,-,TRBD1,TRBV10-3,CAISDRTGANTEAFF,TGTGCCATCAGTGATAGGACAGGGGCGAACACTGAAGCTTTCTTT
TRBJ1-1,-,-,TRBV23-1,CASTPRQDMNTEAFF,TGCGCCAGCACCCCTCGACAGGACATGAACACTGAAGCTTTCTTT
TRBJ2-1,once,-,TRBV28,CASRNRRVNEQFF,TGTGCCAGCAGGAACAGAAGGGTCAATGAGCAGTTCTTC
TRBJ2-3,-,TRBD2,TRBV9,CASSPRGGSGTTDTQYF,TGTGCCAGCAGCCCCCGCGGGGGTAGCGGGACTACAGATACGCAGTATTTT
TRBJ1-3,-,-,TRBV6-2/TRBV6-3,CASSSTGSTGNTIYF,TGTGCCAGCAGCTCAACAGGGAGTACTGGAAACACCATATATTTT
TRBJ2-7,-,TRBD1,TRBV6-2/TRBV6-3,CASSPGQPYEQYF,TGTGCCAGCAGTCCGGGACAGCCCTACGAGCAGTACTTC
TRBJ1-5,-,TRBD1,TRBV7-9,CASSLGDRENQPQHF,TGTGCCAGCAGCTTAGGGGACAGGGAGAATCAGCCCCAGCATTTT
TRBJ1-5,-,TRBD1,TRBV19,CASSISTQGVDSNQPQHF,TGTGCCAGTAGTATATCGACTCAGGGGGTGGATAGCAATCAGCCCCAGCATTTT
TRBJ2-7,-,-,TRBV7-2,CASSPGRASYEQYF,TGTGCCAGCAGCCCTGGACGCGCCTCCTACGAGCAGTACTTC
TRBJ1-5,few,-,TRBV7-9,CASSFAGNQPQHF,TGTGCCAGCAGCTTCGCGGGCAATCAGCCCCAGCATTTT